These T cell receptor beta chains were read from a single sample in a study of CD8 T cells in Susac syndrome. MiXCR, run by TCRdb on the immunoSEQ multiplex PCR reads, gives a single entry per CDR3 protein. The profile shows approximately 90,000 distinct CDR3 sequences, 90% to 95% of them singletons. Input material: CD8+ T cells from PBMCs. The source is a human donor in good health. Both conserved end residues are part of each CDR3. The order of the fields is V gene, J gene, D gene, CDR3 protein. D genes are given only for firm matches.

TRBV7-8,TRBJ2-7,TRBD1,CASSVQGYEQYF
TRBV7-8,TRBJ1-1,-,CASSFDTEAFF
TRBV4-1,TRBJ2-3,-,CASSQDPDDTQYF
TRBV19,TRBJ2-3,TRBD2,CASSISGGARPDTQYF
TRBV12-5,TRBJ2-7,-,CASGSSTGIRTLEQYF
TRBV29-1,TRBJ1-1,-,CSVDVVGTNTEAFF
TRBV5-6,TRBJ1-5,-,CASSSAGQPQHF
TRBV29-1,TRBJ2-5,-,CSVAGWAASETQYF
TRBV5-6,TRBJ2-1,TRBD2,CASSPIAGGEQFF
TRBV20-1,TRBJ1-5,-,CSATLSGDDQPQHF
TRBV2,TRBJ2-7,TRBD1,CASETRDRSYEQYF
TRBV12-3/TRBV12-4,TRBJ1-2,TRBD1,CASSPLLQGAEDYGYTF
TRBV29-1,TRBJ2-1,-,CSVERRDNEQFF
TRBV10-3,TRBJ2-1,TRBD1,CAISEPPTGVNEQFF
TRBV7-9,TRBJ2-7,TRBD1,CASSNRGQGSTEQYF
TRBV7-9,TRBJ2-3,-,CASSLNRYPGDTQYF
TRBV29-1,TRBJ2-7,TRBD1,CSVGGWTGNYEQYF
TRBV7-6,TRBJ2-2,TRBD2,CASSFGGGSTGELFF
TRBV7-9,TRBJ1-6,TRBD1,CASSSIRDRGNSPLHF
TRBV7-9,TRBJ2-3,TRBD2,CASSSTSGVTDTQYF
TRBV20-1,TRBJ2-7,TRBD1,CSAGVRGRNEQYF
TRBV29-1,TRBJ2-7,TRBD1,CSVGDRVEQYF
TRBV7-2,TRBJ2-1,TRBD2,CASSIGLAVYNEQFF
TRBV23-1,TRBJ2-7,-,CASSHLTVPPYEQYF
TRBV4-1,TRBJ2-5,TRBD2,CASSQGLAGVETQYF
TRBV27,TRBJ2-4,-,CASSLSWLDERYF
TRBV7-8,TRBJ2-5,-,CASSFGAQETQYF
TRBV5-6,TRBJ2-2,-,CASSFGQYTGELFF
TRBV29-1,TRBJ2-4,-,CSVELEAKNIQYF
TRBV6-6,TRBJ2-7,TRBD1,CASSYGQGGIYEQYF
TRBV6-6,TRBJ2-5,-,CASSFLGLSAQETQYF
TRBV7-9,TRBJ1-2,-,CASGTQVRFEGYTF
TRBV5-4,TRBJ1-5,-,CASSTDDQPQHF
TRBV7-3,TRBJ2-1,-,CASSPGSATAYNEQFF
TRBV27,TRBJ2-3,-,CASSLVDSTDTQYF
TRBV6-5,TRBJ2-7,TRBD1,CASSSGTGFPHEQYF
TRBV7-9,TRBJ2-1,-,CASSLESLRANQFF